A selection of T cell receptor beta chains follows, all from one sample in a study of tumor-infiltrating lymphocytes in primary liver carcinoma. Via MiXCR, TCRdb re-called the multiplex PCR reads, giving one row per CDR3 protein. The sample contains some 180,000 distinct CDR3 sequences, 85% of which appear only once. The sequenced sample was tumor tissue from primary liver carcinoma. These receptors were obtained from a man in his forties with primary liver carcinoma and hepatitis B virus infection. The CDR3 runs from the conserved cysteine through the conserved F or W. D genes are given only for firm matches.

D: NA
J: TRBJ2-1
V: TRBV12-3/TRBV12-4
DNA: TGTGCCAGTAGTTTAGGCTCAGTTGACAATGCGCAGTTCTTC
CDR3: CASSLGSVDNAQFF

D: NA
J: TRBJ2-5
V: TRBV6-1
DNA: TGTGCTAGCGGTGAAAATTTAATGGGGGCGGCCGTTGGAGAGACCCAGTACTTC
CDR3: CASGENLMGAAVGETQYF

D: NA
J: TRBJ2-1
V: TRBV30
DNA: TGTGCCTGGAGTTTCCTCAATGACCAGTTCTTC
CDR3: CAWSFLNDQFF

D: NA
J: TRBJ1-3
V: TRBV12-3/TRBV12-4
DNA: TGTGCCAGCAGTACTATAAACGCCATATATTTT
CDR3: CASSTINAIYF

D: NA
J: TRBJ1-1
V: TRBV29-1
DNA: TGCACCGTCACCTCAGGGAACACTGAAGCTTTATTT
CDR3: CTVTSGNTEALF

D: NA
J: TRBJ1-1
V: TRBV6-5
DNA: TGTACCAGCAGTGGGACACACACTGAAGCCTTCTTT
CDR3: CTSSGTHTEAFF

D: NA
J: TRBJ1-6
V: TRBV11-1
DNA: TGTGCCAGCACCCGGACACTGGTTTTACCCCTCCAGTTT
CDR3: CASTRTLVLPLQF

D: NA
J: TRBJ2-7
V: TRBV5-1
DNA: TGCGCCAGCAGACGTGAGGGCCAAACCTACGAGCAGTACTTC
CDR3: CASRREGQTYEQYF

D: NA
J: TRBJ2-5
V: TRBV11-2
DNA: TGTGACAGCAGTATAGAGGATGTGGCCCAGTACTTC
CDR3: CDSSIEDVAQYF

D: NA
J: TRBJ1-5
V: TRBV6-1
DNA: TGTGCCAGCATTAGCGTCCTTGGCGGGACTCAGAATTTT
CDR3: CASISVLGGTQNF

D: TRBD2
J: TRBJ2-3
V: TRBV5-1
DNA: TGCGCCAGCAGCTCCTGGACTAGCGGAGCAGATACGCAGTATTTT
CDR3: CASSSWTSGADTQYF

D: NA
J: TRBJ2-3
V: TRBV11-1
DNA: TGTGCCAGCAGCTTTGGAACTAGCACAGGTACGCAGTATTTC
CDR3: CASSFGTSTGTQYF

D: NA
J: TRBJ2-1
V: TRBV29-1
DNA: TGCAGCGTGACCGGGATAGGTAACAATGAGCAGTTCTTC
CDR3: CSVTGIGNNEQFF

D: NA
J: TRBJ2-3
V: TRBV6-2/TRBV6-3
DNA: TGTGCCAGGAGCTACAGGGCAGCCACAGATACGCAGTATTTT
CDR3: CARSYRAATDTQYF

D: NA
J: TRBJ2-7
V: TRBV29-1
DNA: TGTAGCGTCCTAAACAGGGTGGATCAGGTTGAGCAGTACTTC
CDR3: CSVLNRVDQVEQYF

D: NA
J: TRBJ2-3
V: TRBV25-1
DNA: TGTGCCAGTACCCAGGGACATGGTACGCAGTATTTT
CDR3: CASTQGHGTQYF